The present entry profiles one T cell receptor beta chain with its context. No antigen is known for it. In germline, CDR1 is MRHNA, CDR2 SNTAGT. The CDR3 has 15 residues. V was pared by 2 bases and J by 8 bases, with 7 bases of the junction left unmatched. The repertoire was sequenced with immunoSEQ multiplex PCR; TCRdb's copy has only in-frame clones and lacks some. The table includes roughly 13,000 clones, approximately 96% detected once. This sample stems from a study of neoadjuvant nivolumab and ipilimumab in lung cancer. Turning to the study itself: Patients got nivolumab 3 mg/kg on days 1, 15 and 29; combination added ipilimumab 1 mg/kg day 1. Findings and caveats of the study: Higher pretherapy blood TCR richness went with higher resected-tumor richness. Only two of four nivolumab-treated tumors gained richness and clonality by surgery.

This TCR derives from an adult with non-small cell lung cancer. The rearrangement joins TRBV6-4 to TRBJ2-1; TRBD1 aligns across 9 bases. The sequencing here drew on peripheral blood, taken after neoadjuvant nivolumab, alone or with ipilimumab, at or shortly before surgery. The CDR3 here is CASSDGTGMHDEQFF. The DNA for the CDR3 is TGTGCCAGCAGTGACGGGACAGGGATGCACGATGAGCAGTTCTTC.